This TCR beta chain derives from a study of neoadjuvant nivolumab and ipilimumab in lung cancer (dated by TCRdb to 2020 to 2021). The study in broad terms: Nivolumab was administered intravenously at 3 mg/kg on days 1, 15 and 29, and in the combination arm ipilimumab 1 mg/kg was added on day 1 only. For each study arm, the primary endpoint of the trial was the rate of major pathologic response (MPR) in the intention-to-treat population. Of the approximately 44 patients with operable NSCLC treated in the trial, approximately 23 were randomized to nivolumab monotherapy and around 20 to nivolumab plus ipilimumab. TCR repertoires were compared between pretherapy (baseline) peripheral blood and tumors resected at surgery after neoadjuvant immune checkpoint blockade. Matched pretherapy and resected tumor pairs were analyzed for seven patients, of whom four received nivolumab and three received nivolumab plus ipilimumab.

Broader findings and caveats from the paper: No significant correlation was found between TCR clonality and pathologic tumor regression, and only one major-pathologic-response sample was available for the clonality analysis. Pretherapy blood TCR richness correlated positively with richness in tumors resected after neoadjuvant therapy (Spearman R ≈ 0.79). Greater TCR richness and clonality were observed in resected tumors than in tumor-adjacent uninvolved lung, and increases were observed in more dual-therapy-treated tumors. TCR sequencing was performed in a small number of samples. From pretherapy to surgery, increases in tumor T-cell richness and clonality were observed in three of three dual-therapy tumors but in only two of four nivolumab-treated tumors.

Trimming removed 1 base from V and 4 bases from J, leaving 20 bases between the germline ends. The CDR3 spans 17 residues, from the cysteine through the phenylalanine. This entry keeps only the CDR3 DNA: 51 bases, framed from base 1. CDR1 SGHTA and CDR2 FQGNSA were looked up in the germline V gene. In the case of this clone: The target of this receptor is not known. Base qualities are not recorded, but no much larger clone differs from it by a single base.

Preparation of the library involved the immunoSEQ multiplex PCR assay. In the authors' own workflow: Repertoires were summarized by richness and clonality, and significantly expanded and contracted clones were identified between pre- and post-therapy samples. TCRdb re-hosts the immuneACCESS table, in-frame sequences only. Its copies lack some clones; in the studies checked, an unresolved V gene accounts for under half of them, and the cause for the rest is not known. That table supplies the V and J calls and clone size; D and trimming were determined from the DNA. Across this sample there are 8,000 to 10,000 clones, with roughly 77% seen only once. The ten largest clones take up more than 2.5% of the sample. The time point label of this sample denotes: at surgical resection after neoadjuvant nivolumab +/- ipilimumab. Samples came from the phase 2 randomized NEOSTAR trial, which tested neoadjuvant nivolumab or nivolumab plus ipilimumab followed by surgery in operable NSCLC.

The sequence was obtained from an adult with non-small cell lung cancer. The sequence joins TRBV7-2 to TRBJ2-7; a tentative D match to TRBD2 spans 6 bases. The source was tumor tissue, collected after neoadjuvant nivolumab, alone or with ipilimumab, at or shortly before surgery. The CDR3 corresponds to CASSLVDVPGSHYEQYF. The DNA reads as follows: TGTGCCAGCAGCTTAGTAGACGTACCCGGGAGCCATTACGAGCAGTACTTC.